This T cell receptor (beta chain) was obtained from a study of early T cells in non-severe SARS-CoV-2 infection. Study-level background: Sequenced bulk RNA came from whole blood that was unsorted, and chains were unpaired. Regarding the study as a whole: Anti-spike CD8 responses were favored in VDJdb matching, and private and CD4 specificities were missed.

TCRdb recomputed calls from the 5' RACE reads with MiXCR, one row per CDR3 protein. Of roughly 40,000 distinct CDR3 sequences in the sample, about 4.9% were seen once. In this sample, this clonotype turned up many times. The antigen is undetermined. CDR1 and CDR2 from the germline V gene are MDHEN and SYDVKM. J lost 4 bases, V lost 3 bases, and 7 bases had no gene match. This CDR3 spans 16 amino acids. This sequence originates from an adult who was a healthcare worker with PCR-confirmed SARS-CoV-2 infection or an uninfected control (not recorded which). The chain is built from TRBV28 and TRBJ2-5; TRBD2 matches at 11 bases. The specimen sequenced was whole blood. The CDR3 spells CASSLFSGLAGETQYF. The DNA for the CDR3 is TGTGCCAGCAGTTTGTTCTCAGGACTAGCGGGAGAGACCCAGTACTTC.